This TCR beta chain was observed in a study of shared clonotypes between healthy human individuals. Study summary: Each donor contributed plates that comprised three CD4 naive, three CD4 memory, two CD8 naive and one CD8 memory.

Worth noting for this clone: As yet, its antigen is unknown.

The CDR3 is 16 residues long. V lost 0 bases to trimming and J lost 4 bases; unmatched junction nucleotides: 5. In germline, CDR1 is SGHAT, CDR2 FQNNGV. Sequenced by immunoSEQ multiplex PCR; TCRdb stores in-frame clones only, minus some. The sample consists of under 600,000 clones, more than 95% of them appearing once. General study results and limits: Rarefaction gave evidence that sorted-subset sequencing remained incomplete despite large depth. Expectations were that clonotype sharing among donors would be affected by sequencing depth. In general, naive subsets displayed greater estimated richness than memory subsets did.

The receptor comes from a woman aged 30 to 39 in good health. This chain joins TRBV11-2 and TRBJ2-3, with TRBD1 matching over 9 bases. Sequenced: naive CD4+ T cells sorted from blood. Subset denoted: CD45RA+ positively selected. The CDR3 region has the DNA TGTGCCAGCAGCTTAGAAGGGACAGGGTTCGCAGATACGCAGTATTTT. Protein: CASSLEGTGFADTQYF.